This TCR beta chain originates from a study of identifying expanded T cells in peripheral blood. The V segment lost 6 bases and the J segment 4 bases; nucleotides outside the gene matches: 10. The CDR3 consists of 15 residues. Germline V gene data show CDR1 as MGHDK and CDR2 as SYGVNS. TCRdb's table, derived via immunoSEQ multiplex PCR, lists solely in-frame clones and lacks some. The sample yields tens of thousands of clones, around 90% seen once. This clone was detected once. What was sequenced was blood. V gene TRBV25-1 combines with J gene TRBJ2-7, with 9 bases matching TRBD1. The receptor was derived from a person aged 18 to 75 in good health. The CDR3 protein is CASRRTGTGIYEQYF. CDR3 in DNA: TGTGCCAGCAGGAGGACCGGGACAGGGATATACGAGCAGTACTTC.